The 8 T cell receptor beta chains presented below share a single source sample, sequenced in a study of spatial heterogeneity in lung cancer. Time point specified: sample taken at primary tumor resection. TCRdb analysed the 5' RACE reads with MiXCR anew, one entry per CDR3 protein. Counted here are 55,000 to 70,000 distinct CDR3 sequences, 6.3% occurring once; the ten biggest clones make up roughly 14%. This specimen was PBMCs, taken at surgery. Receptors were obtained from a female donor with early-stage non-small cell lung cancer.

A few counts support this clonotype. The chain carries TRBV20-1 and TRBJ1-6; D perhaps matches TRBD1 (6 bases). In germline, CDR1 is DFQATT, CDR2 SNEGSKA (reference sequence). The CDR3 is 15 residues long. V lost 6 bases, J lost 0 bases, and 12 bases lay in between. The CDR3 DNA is TGCAGTGCGTGGACAGCGAGCTCCTATAATTCACCCCTCCACTTT. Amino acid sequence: CSAWTASSYNSPLHF.

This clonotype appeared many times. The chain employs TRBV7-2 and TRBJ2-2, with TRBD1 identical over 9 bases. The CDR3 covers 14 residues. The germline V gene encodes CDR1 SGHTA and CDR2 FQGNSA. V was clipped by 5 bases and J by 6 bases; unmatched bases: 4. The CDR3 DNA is TGTGCCAGCAGCCCGGACAGGGGCCCCGGGGAGCTGTTTTTT. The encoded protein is CASSPDRGPGELFF.

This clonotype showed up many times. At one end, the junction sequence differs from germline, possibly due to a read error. CDR3 nucleotides: TGTGCCACCAGCGGAGACTGGATGGACACTGAAGCTTTCTTT. Protein sequence: CATSGDWMDTEAFF. The J gene is TRBJ1-1, the V gene TRBV15; D not certain. The CDR3 is made up of 14 amino acids. Germline assignment: CDR1 LNHNV and CDR2 YYDKDF (reference sequence).

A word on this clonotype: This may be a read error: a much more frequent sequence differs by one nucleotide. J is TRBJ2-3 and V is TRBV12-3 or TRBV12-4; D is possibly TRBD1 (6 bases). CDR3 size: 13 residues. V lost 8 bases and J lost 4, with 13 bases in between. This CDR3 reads CASSQKGADTQYF. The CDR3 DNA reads TGTGCCAGCTCCCAAAAGGGGGCAGATACGCAGTATTTT.

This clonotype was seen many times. CDR3 residues: CASSPRADGYTF. CDR3 DNA: TGTGCCAGCAGCCCAAGGGCTGATGGCTACACCTTC. V is TRBV7-2 and J is TRBJ1-2; no clear D gene. Germline V gives CDR1 SGHTA, CDR2 FQGNSA. Trimming removed 5 bases from V and 6 bases from J, with 10 bases in between. The CDR3 runs 12 residues.

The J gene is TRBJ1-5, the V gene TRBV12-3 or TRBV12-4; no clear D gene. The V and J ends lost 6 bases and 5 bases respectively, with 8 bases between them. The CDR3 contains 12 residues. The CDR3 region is CASSHQDQPQHF. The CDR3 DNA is TGTGCCAGCAGCCACCAGGATCAGCCCCAGCATTTT.

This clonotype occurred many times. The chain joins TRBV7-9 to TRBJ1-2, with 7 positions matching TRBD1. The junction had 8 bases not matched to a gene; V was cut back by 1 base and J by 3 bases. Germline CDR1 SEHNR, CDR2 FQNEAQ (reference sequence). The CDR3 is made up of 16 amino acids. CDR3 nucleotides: TGTGCCAGCAGCTTAGATGGTGGGACAGTTTACTATGGCTACACCTTC. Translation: CASSLDGGTVYYGYTF. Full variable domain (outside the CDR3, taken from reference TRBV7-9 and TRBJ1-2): DTGVSQNPRHKITKRGQNVTFRCDPISEHNRLYWYRQTLGQGPEFLTYFQNEAQLEKSRLLSDRFSAERPKGSFSTLEIQRTEQGDSAMYLCASSLDGGTVYYGYTFGSGTRLTVV.

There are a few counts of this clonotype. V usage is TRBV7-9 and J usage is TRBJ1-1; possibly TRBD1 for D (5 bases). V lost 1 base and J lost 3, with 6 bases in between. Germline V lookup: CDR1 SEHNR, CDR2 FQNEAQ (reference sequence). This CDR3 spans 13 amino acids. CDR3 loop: CASSLVQDTEAFF. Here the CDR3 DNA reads TGTGCCAGCAGCTTAGTACAGGACACTGAAGCTTTCTTT.